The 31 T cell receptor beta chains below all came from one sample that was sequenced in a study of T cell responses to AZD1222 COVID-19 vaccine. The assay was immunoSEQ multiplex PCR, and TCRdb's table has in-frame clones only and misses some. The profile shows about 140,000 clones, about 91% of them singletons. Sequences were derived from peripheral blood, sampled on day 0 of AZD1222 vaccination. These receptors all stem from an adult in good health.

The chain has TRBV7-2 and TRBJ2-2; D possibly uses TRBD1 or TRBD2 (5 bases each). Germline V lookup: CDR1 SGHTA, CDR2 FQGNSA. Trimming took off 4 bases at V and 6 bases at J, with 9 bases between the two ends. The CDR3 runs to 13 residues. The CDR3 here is CASSSLGPGELFF. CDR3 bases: TGTGCCAGCAGCTCCCTGGGACCCGGGGAGCTGTTTTTT.

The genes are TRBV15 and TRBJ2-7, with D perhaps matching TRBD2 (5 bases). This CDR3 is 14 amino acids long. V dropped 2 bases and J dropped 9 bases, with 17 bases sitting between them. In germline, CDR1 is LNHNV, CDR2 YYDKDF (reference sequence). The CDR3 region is CATSRSLGVSVQYF. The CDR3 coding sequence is TGTGCCACCAGCAGATCGCTCGGGGTCAGTGTGCAGTACTTC.

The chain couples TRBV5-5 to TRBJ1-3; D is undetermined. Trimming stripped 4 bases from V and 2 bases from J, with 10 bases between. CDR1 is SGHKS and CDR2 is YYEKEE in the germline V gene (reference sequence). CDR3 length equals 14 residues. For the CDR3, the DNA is TGTGCCAGCAGCCTACAGCCGGCTGGAAACACCATATATTTT. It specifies CASSLQPAGNTIYF.

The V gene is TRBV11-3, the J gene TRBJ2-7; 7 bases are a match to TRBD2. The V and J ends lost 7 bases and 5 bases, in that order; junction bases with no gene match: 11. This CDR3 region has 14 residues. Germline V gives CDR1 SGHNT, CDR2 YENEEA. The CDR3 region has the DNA TGTGCCAGCACCCGTCGCGGGGGTTTAGACGAGCAGTACTTC. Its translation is CASTRRGGLDEQYF.

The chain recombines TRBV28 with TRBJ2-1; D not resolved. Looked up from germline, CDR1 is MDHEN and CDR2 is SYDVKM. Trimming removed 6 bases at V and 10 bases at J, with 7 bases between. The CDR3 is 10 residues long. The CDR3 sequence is CASSNLEQFF. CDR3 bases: TGTGCCAGCAGCAACCTAGAGCAGTTCTTC.

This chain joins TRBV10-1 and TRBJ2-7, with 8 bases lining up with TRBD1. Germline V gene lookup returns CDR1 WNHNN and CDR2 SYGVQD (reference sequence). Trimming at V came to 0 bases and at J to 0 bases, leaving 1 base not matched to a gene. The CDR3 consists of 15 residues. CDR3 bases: TGCGCCAGCAGTGAGTCGACAGGGGACTCCTACGAGCAGTACTTC. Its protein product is CASSESTGDSYEQYF.

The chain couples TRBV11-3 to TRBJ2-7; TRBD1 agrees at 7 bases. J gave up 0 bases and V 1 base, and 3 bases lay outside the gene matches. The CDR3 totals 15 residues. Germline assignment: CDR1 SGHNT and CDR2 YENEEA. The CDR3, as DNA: TGTGCCAGCAGCTTAGTAGGACAGGACTCCTACGAGCAGTACTTC. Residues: CASSLVGQDSYEQYF.

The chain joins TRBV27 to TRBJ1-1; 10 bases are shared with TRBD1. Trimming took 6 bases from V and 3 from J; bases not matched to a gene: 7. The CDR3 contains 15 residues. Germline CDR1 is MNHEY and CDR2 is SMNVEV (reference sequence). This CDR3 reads CASRDRGWSDTEAFF. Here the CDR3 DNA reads TGTGCCAGCAGGGACAGGGGGTGGTCGGACACTGAAGCTTTCTTT.

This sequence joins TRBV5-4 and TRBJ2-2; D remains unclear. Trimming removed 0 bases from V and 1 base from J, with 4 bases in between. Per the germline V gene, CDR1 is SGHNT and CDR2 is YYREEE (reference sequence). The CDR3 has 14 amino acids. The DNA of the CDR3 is TGTGCCAGCAGCTTGGACGTGAACACCGGGGAGCTGTTTTTT. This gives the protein CASSLDVNTGELFF.

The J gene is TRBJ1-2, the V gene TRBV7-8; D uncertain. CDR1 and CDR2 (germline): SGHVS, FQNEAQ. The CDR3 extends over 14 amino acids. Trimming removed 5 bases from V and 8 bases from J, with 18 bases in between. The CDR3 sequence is CASSPRVSAPGYTF. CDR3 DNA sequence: TGTGCCAGCAGCCCTAGGGTTAGCGCACCGGGCTACACCTTC.

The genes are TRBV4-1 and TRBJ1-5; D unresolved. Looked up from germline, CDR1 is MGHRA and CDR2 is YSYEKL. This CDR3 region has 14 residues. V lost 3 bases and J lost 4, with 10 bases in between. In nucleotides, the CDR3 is TGCGCCAGCAGCCAGCCCCAGCAAAATCAGCCCCAGCATTTT. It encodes CASSQPQQNQPQHF.

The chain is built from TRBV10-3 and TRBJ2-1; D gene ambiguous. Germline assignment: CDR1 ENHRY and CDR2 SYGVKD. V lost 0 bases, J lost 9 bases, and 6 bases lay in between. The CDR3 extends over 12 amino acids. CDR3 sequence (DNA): TGTGCCATCAGTGAGTCGGGCTTTGAGCAGTTCTTC. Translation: CAISESGFEQFF.

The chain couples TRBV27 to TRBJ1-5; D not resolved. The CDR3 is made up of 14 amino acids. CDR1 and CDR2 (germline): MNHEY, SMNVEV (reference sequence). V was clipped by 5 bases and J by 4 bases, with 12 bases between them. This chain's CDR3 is CASSPSTPNQPQHF. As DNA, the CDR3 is TGTGCCAGCAGTCCCTCCACCCCGAATCAGCCCCAGCATTTT.

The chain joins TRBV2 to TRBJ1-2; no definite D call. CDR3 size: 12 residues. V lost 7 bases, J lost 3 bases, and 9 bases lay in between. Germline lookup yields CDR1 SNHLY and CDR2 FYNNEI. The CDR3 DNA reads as TGTGCCAGCAATCAGGCGCACTATGGCTACACCTTC. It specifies CASNQAHYGYTF.

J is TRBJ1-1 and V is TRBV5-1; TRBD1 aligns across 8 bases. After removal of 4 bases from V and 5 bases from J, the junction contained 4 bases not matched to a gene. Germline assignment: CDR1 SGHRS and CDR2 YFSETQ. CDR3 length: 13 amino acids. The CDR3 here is CASSDTGGTEAFF. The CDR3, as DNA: TGCGCCAGCAGCGATACAGGGGGAACTGAAGCTTTCTTT.

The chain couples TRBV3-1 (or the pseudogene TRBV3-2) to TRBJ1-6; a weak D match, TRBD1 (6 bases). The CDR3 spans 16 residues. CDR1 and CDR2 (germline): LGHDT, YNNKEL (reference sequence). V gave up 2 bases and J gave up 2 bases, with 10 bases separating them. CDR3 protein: CASSQQGKAYNSPLHF. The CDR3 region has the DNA TGTGCCAGCAGCCAACAGGGGAAGGCCTATAATTCACCCCTCCACTTT.

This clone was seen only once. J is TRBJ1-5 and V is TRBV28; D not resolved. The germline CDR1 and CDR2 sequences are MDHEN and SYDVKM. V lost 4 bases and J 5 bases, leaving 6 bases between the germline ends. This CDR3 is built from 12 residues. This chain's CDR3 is CASSWVDQPQHF. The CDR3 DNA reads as TGTGCCAGCAGTTGGGTAGATCAGCCCCAGCATTTT.

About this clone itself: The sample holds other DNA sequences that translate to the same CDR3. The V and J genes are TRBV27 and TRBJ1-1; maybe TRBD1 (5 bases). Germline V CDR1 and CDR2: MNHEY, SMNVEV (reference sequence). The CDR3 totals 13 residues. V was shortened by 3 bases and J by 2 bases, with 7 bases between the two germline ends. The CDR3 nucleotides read TGTGCCAGCAGTTTTGGGGGTAACACTGAAGCTTTCTTT. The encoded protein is CASSFGGNTEAFF.

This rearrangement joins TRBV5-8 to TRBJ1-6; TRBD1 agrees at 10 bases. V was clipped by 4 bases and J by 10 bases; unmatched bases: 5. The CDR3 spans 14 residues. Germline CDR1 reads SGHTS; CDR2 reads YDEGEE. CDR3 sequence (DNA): TGTGCCAGCAGCACGACAGGGGGCGAGTCACCCCTCCACTTT. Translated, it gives CASSTTGGESPLHF.

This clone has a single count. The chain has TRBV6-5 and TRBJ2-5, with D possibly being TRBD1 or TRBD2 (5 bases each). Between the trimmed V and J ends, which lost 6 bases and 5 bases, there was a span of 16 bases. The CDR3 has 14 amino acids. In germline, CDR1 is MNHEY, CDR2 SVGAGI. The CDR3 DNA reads TGTGCCAGCAGCCTGTGGGGGTTAAGTGAGACCCAGTACTTC. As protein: CASSLWGLSETQYF.

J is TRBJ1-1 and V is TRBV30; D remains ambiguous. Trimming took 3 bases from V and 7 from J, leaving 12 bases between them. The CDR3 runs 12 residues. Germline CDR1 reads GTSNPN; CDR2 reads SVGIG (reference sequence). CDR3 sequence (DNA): TGTGCCTGGAGCCCGGTGGCAAGTGAAGCTTTCTTT. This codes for CAWSPVASEAFF. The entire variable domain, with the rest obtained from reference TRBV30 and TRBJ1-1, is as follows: SQTIHQWPATLVQPVGSPLSLECTVEGTSNPNLYWYRQAAGRGLQLLFYSVGIGQISSEVPQNLSASRPQDRQFILSSKKLLLSDSGFYLCAWSPVASEAFFGQGTRLTVV.

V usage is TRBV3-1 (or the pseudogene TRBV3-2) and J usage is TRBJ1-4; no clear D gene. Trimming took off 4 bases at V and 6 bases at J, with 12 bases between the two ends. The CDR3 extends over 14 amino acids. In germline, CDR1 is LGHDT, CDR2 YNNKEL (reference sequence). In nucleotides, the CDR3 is TGTGCCAGCAGCCCTCCGGCGGAGTATGAAAAACTGTTTTTT. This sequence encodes CASSPPAEYEKLFF.

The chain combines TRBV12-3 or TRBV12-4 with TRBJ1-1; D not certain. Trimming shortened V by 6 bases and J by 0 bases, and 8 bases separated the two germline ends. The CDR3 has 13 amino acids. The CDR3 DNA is TGTGCCAGCAGGACCCAGATGAACACTGAAGCTTTCTTT. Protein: CASRTQMNTEAFF.

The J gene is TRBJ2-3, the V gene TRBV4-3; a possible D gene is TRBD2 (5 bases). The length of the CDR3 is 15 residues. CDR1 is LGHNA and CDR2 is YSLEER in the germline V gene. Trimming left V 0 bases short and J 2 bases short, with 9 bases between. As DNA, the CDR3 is TGCGCCAGCAGCCAAGAGAGGGCTACCACAGATACGCAGTATTTT. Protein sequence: CASSQERATTDTQYF.

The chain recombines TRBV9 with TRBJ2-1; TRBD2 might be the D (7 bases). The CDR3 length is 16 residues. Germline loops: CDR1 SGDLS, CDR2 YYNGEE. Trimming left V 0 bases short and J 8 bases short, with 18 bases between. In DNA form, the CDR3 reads TGTGCCAGCAGCGTAGAGGGGGGGTTCCCGGTTGATGAGCAGTTCTTC. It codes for CASSVEGGFPVDEQFF.

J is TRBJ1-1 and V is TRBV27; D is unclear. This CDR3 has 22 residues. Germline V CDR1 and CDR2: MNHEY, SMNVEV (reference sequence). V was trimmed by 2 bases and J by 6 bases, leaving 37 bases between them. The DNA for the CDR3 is TGTGCCAGCAGTTTAAATCTTGTCCCGGGATACCCCAGTACATCAATAAACGCTGAAGCTTTCTTT. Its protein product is CASSLNLVPGYPSTSINAEAFF.

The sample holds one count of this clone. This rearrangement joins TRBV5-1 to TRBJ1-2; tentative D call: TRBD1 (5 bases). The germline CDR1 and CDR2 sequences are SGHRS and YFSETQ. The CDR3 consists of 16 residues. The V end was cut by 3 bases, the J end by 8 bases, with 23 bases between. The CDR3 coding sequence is TGCGCCAGCAGCTCGGCTCTACTCCAGGGCGGCTCGGGCTACACCTTC. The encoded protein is CASSSALLQGGSGYTF.

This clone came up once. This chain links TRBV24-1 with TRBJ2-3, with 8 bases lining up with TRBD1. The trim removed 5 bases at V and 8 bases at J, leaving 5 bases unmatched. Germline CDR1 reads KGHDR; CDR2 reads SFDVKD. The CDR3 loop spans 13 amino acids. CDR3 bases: TGTGCCACCAGTGGGACAGGGTTCGGTACGCAGTATTTT. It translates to CATSGTGFGTQYF.

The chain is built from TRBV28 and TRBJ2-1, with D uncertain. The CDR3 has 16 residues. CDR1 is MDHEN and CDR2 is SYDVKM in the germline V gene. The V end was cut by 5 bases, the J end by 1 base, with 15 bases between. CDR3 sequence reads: CASSLPQQTSYNEQFF. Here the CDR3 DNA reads TGTGCCAGCAGTCTCCCCCAGCAGACGTCCTACAATGAGCAGTTCTTC.

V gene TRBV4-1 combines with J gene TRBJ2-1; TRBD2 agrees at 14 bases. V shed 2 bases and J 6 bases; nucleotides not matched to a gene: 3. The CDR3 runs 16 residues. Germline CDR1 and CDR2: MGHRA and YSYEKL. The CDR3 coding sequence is TGCGCCAGCAGCCAACCTGGACTAGCGGGGGGCAATGAGCAGTTCTTC. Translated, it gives CASSQPGLAGGNEQFF.

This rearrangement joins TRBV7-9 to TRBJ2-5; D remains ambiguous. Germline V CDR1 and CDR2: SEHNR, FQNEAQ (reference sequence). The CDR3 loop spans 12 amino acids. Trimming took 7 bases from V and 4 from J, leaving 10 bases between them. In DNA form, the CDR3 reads TGTGCCAGCACCACCCGACGAGAGACCCAGTACTTC. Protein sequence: CASTTRRETQYF.